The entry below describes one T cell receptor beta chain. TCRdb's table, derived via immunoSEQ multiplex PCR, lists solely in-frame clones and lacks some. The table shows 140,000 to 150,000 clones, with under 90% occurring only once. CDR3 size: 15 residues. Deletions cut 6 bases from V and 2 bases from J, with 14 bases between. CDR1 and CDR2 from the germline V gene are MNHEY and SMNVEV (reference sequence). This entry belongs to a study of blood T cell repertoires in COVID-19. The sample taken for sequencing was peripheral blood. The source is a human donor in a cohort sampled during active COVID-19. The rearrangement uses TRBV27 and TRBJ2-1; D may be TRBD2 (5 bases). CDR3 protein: CASRKREEAYNEQFF. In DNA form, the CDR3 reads TGTGCCAGCAGAAAAAGAGAGGAGGCCTACAATGAGCAGTTCTTC.